The 19 T cell receptor beta chains reported below all come from one sample, sequenced in a study of response to subunit inactivated influenza vaccine listed by TCRdb under 2018. Libraries were made using RT-PCR. For sequencing, an Illumina HiSeq 2500 was employed. TCRdb redid the processing of the public reads, applying fastp at Q25 and MiXCR, and retained in-frame beta chains. CDR3 protein duplicates are merged, each entry listing the most common genes and DNA. The sample table records just under 550,000 distinct CDR3 sequences; around 25% of these occur just once. The ten top clones hold around 2.8% of the sample. These data also formed part of another study, on T cells expressing NK-cell markers. The second study reports: TCR beta cDNA libraries were prepared using 5'RACE template switching, which introduced a universal primer site and unique molecular identifiers.

The material sequenced was CD4+ T cells sorted from PBMCs, taken approximately 13 days after vaccination. The receptor set was obtained from a man aged 50 to 60 who received an inactivated influenza vaccine. Donor details come from another sample of the same person, matched by shared clones.

CDR3 sequence (DNA): TGTGCCAGCAGCTTGGGTTCCAAAAACTACTATGGCTACACCTTC. Translated, it gives CASSLGSKNYYGYTF. The chain uses TRBV7-2 and TRBJ1-2, with D hard to call. In germline, CDR1 is SGHTA, CDR2 FQGNSA. The ends were cut back, 3 bases at V and 3 bases at J, with 14 bases in the middle. The CDR3 spans 15 residues.

This clonotype was detected only a few times. The chain employs TRBV6-5 and TRBJ1-1; D uncertain. V lost 10 bases to trimming and J lost 5 bases, with 11 bases between them. The germline CDR1 and CDR2 sequences are MNHEY and SVGAGI. The CDR3 has 11 residues. CDR3 in amino acids: CAIGPRTEAFF. As DNA, the CDR3 is TGTGCCATAGGGCCGCGGACTGAAGCTTTCTTT.

A few counts support this clonotype. The chain carries TRBV15 and TRBJ1-2, with TRBD1 as a possible D gene (6 bases). This CDR3 has 15 residues. CDR1 LNHNV and CDR2 YYDKDF come from the germline V gene (reference sequence). V lost 0 bases to trimming and J lost 4 bases, with 12 bases between them. The CDR3 is CATSREGGGVYGYTF. The CDR3 nucleotides read TGTGCCACCAGCAGAGAAGGGGGAGGAGTCTATGGCTACACCTTC.

This clonotype has a handful of counts. J is TRBJ2-3 and V is TRBV3-1; 7 nucleotides agree with TRBD2. This CDR3 has 15 amino acids. Per germline, CDR1 LGHDT and CDR2 YNNKEL (reference sequence). After removal of 3 bases from V and 0 bases from J, the junction contained 3 bases not matched to a gene. The CDR3 here is CASSHWGGSTDTQYF. DNA of the CDR3: TGTGCCAGCAGCCACTGGGGGGGTAGCACAGATACGCAGTATTTT.

The table lists this clonotype with a count of one. CDR3 nucleotides: TGCAGTGCTGAAAGCACTAGCGGGGCTTCCTACAATGAGCAGTTCTTC. It is translated as CSAESTSGASYNEQFF. This chain connects TRBV20-1 to TRBJ2-1, with 10 bases aligning to TRBD2. The CDR3 contains 16 residues. Germline-derived CDR1 and CDR2 are DFQATT and SNEGSKA (reference sequence). The J segment lost 1 base and the V segment lost 5 bases, leaving 8 bases of the junction unmatched.

The V and J genes are TRBV6-1 and TRBJ2-7, with D tentatively TRBD1 (6 bases). This CDR3 spans 13 amino acids. Germline lookup yields CDR1 MNHNS and CDR2 SASEGT. V was pared by 4 bases and J by 6 bases, with 13 bases between. The CDR3 reads CASSVEPRGEQYF. Here the CDR3 DNA reads TGTGCCAGCAGTGTGGAGCCCAGGGGCGAGCAGTACTTC.

V gene TRBV3-1 combines with J gene TRBJ1-6; the D is unclear. Trimming shortened V by 8 bases and J by 5 bases, and 7 bases separated the two germline ends. Germline-derived CDR1 and CDR2 are LGHDT and YNNKEL (reference sequence). The CDR3 consists of 12 residues. The CDR3 DNA sequence: TGTGCCAGCGGTGACGATAATTCACCCCTCCACTTT. Translated: CASGDDNSPLHF.

The chain links TRBV5-1 to TRBJ2-2, with 10 bases matching TRBD1. The CDR3 has 15 residues. V was pared by 4 bases and J by 7 bases, with 7 bases of the junction left unmatched. The germline CDR1 and CDR2 sequences are SGHRS and YFSETQ. The CDR3 spells CASSQRQGADGELFF. The CDR3 DNA is TGCGCCAGCAGCCAGCGACAGGGGGCGGACGGGGAGCTGTTTTTT.

This chain joins TRBV4-2 and TRBJ2-5; a weak D match, TRBD1 (6 bases). Trimming removed 4 bases from V and 5 bases from J, with 17 bases in between. CDR1 and CDR2 from the germline V gene are LGHNA and YNFKEQ. CDR3 length: 15 amino acids. The CDR3 nucleotides read TGTGCCAGCAGCCCAGAGGGGGTGGTAAGGGAGACCCAGTACTTC. Amino acids: CASSPEGVVRETQYF.

This clonotype was observed a single time. The V gene is TRBV18, the J gene TRBJ1-1, with 7 positions matching TRBD1. V shed 6 bases, J shed 0 bases, and the junction held 10 bases outside the gene matches. In germline, CDR1 is KGHSH, CDR2 LQKENI. This CDR3 region has 16 residues. The CDR3 spells CASSTGQSTMNTEAFF. The CDR3, as DNA: TGTGCCAGCTCTACGGGACAGTCTACTATGAACACTGAAGCTTTCTTT.

This clonotype showed up just a few times. CDR3 protein: CASRVDWGIYNEQFF. As DNA, the CDR3 is TGTGCCAGCAGAGTCGACTGGGGAATCTACAATGAGCAGTTCTTC. The V gene is TRBV6-1, the J gene TRBJ2-1; D gene unclear. CDR3 length equals 15 residues. The germline V and J ends were trimmed by 6 bases and 3 bases, with 15 bases remaining between them. Germline loops: CDR1 MNHNS, CDR2 SASEGT.

The rearrangement joins TRBV28 to TRBJ2-7; 10 nucleotides agree with TRBD2. Trimming took 5 bases from V and 9 from J; bases not matched to a gene: 13. CDR1 is MDHEN, CDR2 SYDVKM, per germline. The length of the CDR3 is 15 residues. CDR3 nucleotides: TGTGCCAGCAGTCCCATGGTAGCGGGAGGCATAGGGCAGTACTTC. Translating it yields CASSPMVAGGIGQYF.

CDR3 DNA sequence: TGCAGTGCTACCCGCCGGGGGGCGCGTGATACGCAGTATTTT. Its protein product is CSATRRGARDTQYF. This chain joins TRBV20-1 and TRBJ2-3; D might be TRBD2 (7 bases). The CDR3 loop spans 14 amino acids. Germline loops: CDR1 DFQATT, CDR2 SNEGSKA (reference sequence). Trimming removed 4 bases at V and 6 bases at J, with 17 bases between.

This clonotype has a handful of counts. This chain uses TRBV3-1 with TRBJ1-5; 7 bases fit TRBD1. CDR3 length equals 15 residues. Germline V gives CDR1 LGHDT, CDR2 YNNKEL (reference sequence). V shed 6 bases, J shed 0 bases, and the junction held 5 bases outside the gene matches. This CDR3 is CASRTGTDSNQPQHF. The CDR3, as DNA: TGTGCCAGCAGAACCGGGACAGATAGCAATCAGCCCCAGCATTTT.

This rearrangement joins TRBV27 to TRBJ1-2; weak D call: TRBD1 (6 bases). The CDR3 consists of 16 residues. V lost 1 base and J 4 bases, leaving 16 bases between the germline ends. Germline CDR1 MNHEY, CDR2 SMNVEV (reference sequence). The CDR3 region has the DNA TGTGCCAGCAGTTTATTTGCGACCCGGGACACCTATGGCTACACCTTC. Its protein is CASSLFATRDTYGYTF.

There are a few counts of this clonotype. This chain connects TRBV29-1 to TRBJ2-5; the D gene is possibly TRBD1 (5 bases). V lost 7 bases, J lost 5 bases, and 17 bases lay in between. Germline CDR1 reads SQVTM; CDR2 reads ANQGSEA. This CDR3 has 13 amino acids. The CDR3 nucleotides are TGCAGCGGCATGAAAGGGGCTCGGGAGACCCAGTACTTC. It encodes CSGMKGARETQYF.

This chain joins TRBV7-9 and TRBJ2-5, with 10 bases aligning to TRBD2. The germline gives CDR1 SEHNR, CDR2 FQNEAQ (reference sequence). V shed 10 bases and J 4 bases; nucleotides not matched to a gene: 6. The CDR3 runs to 13 residues. CDR3 coding DNA: TGTGCCACCTCTAGACTAGCGGGAGAGACCCAGTACTTC. Its protein product is CATSRLAGETQYF.

A few counts support this clonotype. This chain uses TRBV20-1 with TRBJ1-2; no firm D call. Trimming removed 1 base from V and 8 bases from J, with 8 bases in between. The germline V gene encodes CDR1 DFQATT and CDR2 SNEGSKA (reference sequence). This CDR3 spans 11 amino acids. For the CDR3, the DNA is TGCAGTGCTAGAGGGGTGTGGGGCTACACCTTC. It encodes CSARGVWGYTF.

This clonotype was detected only a few times. This chain joins TRBV20-1 and TRBJ2-3; 7 bases match TRBD1. The CDR3 extends over 13 amino acids. CDR1 and CDR2 (germline): DFQATT, SNEGSKA (reference sequence). V trimming: 2 bases; J trimming: 3 bases; junction bases outside the gene matches: 2. The CDR3 nucleotides are TGCAGTGCTAGAAACAGGGGAACAGATACGCAGTATTTT. This translates into CSARNRGTDTQYF.